This T cell receptor (beta chain) emerged from a study of blood T cells in healthy people across ages. Every donor gave 9.5 to 10 milliliters of peripheral blood. No fewer than 5 micrograms of total RNA were isolated from every sample. The trim removed 4 bases at V and 6 bases at J, leaving 8 bases unmatched. Germline V lookup: CDR1 SGHRS, CDR2 YFSETQ. The CDR3 is made up of 15 amino acids. For the second PCR, which ran for about 7 to 11 cycles, a sample-barcoded 5' primer and a J-beta primer mix were used. Using its own MiXCR run on the 5' RACE reads, TCRdb lists one record per CDR3 protein. The sample yields hundreds of thousands of distinct CDR3 sequences, roughly 58% seen once.

The sequenced material came from blood. The chain employs TRBV5-1 and TRBJ2-3; 10 nucleotides match TRBD2. The clonotype was recovered from a man aged 55-75 years in good health. The CDR3 sequence is CASSERGGLPDTQYF. The CDR3 bases are TGCGCCAGCAGCGAGCGGGGGGGCCTTCCTGATACGCAGTATTTT.